This T cell receptor beta chain was profiled in a study of molecular identifiers for immune sequencing clone quantification. Study-wide points: Over 98% of effector molecules, but under 1% in naive cells, were held by clones with more than 20 RNA copies. Detecting spiked Jurkat TCR RNA from one cell among one million naive cells was reportedly possible.

Sorting was used to obtain naive CD8 T cells (CD8+CD4-CCR7+CD45RA+). This clonotype was observed many times. Antigen specificity is unknown. V was shortened by 0 bases and J by 0 bases, with 9 bases between the two germline ends. Germline V gives CDR1 SGHRS, CDR2 YFSETQ. The CDR3 contains 15 residues. TCRdb recomputed calls from the PCR reads with MiXCR, one row per CDR3 protein. Of just under 65,000 distinct CDR3 sequences listed, under 20% are singletons. Sequencing used naive CD8+ T cells from blood, with Jurkat cell RNA spiked in. Documented subset: FACS-sorted CD8+CD4-CCR7+CD45RA+ naive T cells. The rearrangement links TRBV5-1 to TRBJ2-5; no clear D. The TCR sequence derives from a human donor in good health. Some libraries in this study had Jurkat cell RNA spiked in. CDR3 nucleotide sequence: TGCGCCAGCAGCTTGGGGGGTTCCTACCAAGAGACCCAGTACTTC. Translation gives CASSLGGSYQETQYF.